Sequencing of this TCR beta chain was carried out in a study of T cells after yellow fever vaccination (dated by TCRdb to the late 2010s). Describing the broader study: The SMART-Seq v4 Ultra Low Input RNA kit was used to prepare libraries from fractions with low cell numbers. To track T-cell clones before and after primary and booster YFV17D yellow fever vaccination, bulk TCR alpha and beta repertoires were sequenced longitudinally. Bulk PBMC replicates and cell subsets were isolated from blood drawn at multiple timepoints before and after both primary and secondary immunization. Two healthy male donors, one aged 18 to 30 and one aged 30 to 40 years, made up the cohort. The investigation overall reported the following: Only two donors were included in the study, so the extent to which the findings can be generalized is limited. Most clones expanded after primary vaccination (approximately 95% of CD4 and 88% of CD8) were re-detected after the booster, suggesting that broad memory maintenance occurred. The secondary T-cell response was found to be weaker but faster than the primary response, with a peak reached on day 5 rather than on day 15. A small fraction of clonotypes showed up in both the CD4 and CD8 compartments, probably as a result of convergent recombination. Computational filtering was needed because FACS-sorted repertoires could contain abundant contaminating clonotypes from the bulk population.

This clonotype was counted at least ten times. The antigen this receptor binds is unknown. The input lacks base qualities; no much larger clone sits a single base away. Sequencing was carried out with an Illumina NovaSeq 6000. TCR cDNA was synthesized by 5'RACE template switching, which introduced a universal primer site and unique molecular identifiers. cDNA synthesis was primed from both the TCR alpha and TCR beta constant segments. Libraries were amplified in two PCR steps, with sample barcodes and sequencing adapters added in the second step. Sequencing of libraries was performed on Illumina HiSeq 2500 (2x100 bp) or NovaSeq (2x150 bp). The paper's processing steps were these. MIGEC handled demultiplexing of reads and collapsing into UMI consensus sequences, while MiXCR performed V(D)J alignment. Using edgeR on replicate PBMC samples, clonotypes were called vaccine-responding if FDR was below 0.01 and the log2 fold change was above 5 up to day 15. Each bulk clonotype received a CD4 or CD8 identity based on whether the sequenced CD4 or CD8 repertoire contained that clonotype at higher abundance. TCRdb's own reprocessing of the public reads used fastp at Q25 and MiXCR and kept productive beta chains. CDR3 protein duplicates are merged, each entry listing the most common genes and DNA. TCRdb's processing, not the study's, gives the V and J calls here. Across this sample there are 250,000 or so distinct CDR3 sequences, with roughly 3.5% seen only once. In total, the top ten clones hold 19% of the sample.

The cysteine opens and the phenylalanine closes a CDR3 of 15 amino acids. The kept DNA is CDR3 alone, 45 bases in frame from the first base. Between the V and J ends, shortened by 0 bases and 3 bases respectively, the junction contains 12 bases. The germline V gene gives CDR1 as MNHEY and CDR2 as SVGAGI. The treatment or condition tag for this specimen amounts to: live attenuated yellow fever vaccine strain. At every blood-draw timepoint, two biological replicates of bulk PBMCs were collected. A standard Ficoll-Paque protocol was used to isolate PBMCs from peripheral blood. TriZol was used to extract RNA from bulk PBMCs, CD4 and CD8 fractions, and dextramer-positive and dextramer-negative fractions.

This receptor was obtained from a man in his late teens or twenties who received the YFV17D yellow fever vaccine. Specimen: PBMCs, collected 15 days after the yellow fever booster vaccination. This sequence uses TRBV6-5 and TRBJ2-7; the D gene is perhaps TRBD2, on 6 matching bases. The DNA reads TGTGCCAGCAGTTACTCCCCCCGGGGGTACTACGAGCAGTACTTC. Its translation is CASSYSPRGYYEQYF.